A single sample gave rise to the 18 T cell receptor beta chains below, sequenced in a study of blood T cell repertoires in COVID-19. The assay was immunoSEQ multiplex PCR, and TCRdb's table has in-frame clones only and misses some. The sample lists approximately 230,000 clones, approximately 86% occurring once. The sample comprised PBMCs or T cells enriched from blood (not recorded which). These receptors all come from a woman under 40 with acute COVID-19.

This clone showed up just once. The chain employs TRBV28 and TRBJ2-2, with D perhaps TRBD1 (6 bases). From germline, CDR1 is MDHEN and CDR2 SYDVKM. The V gene lost 10 bases and the J gene lost 7 bases, with 13 bases spanning the gap. The length of the CDR3 is 12 residues. Here the CDR3 DNA reads TGTGCCACCAAGCAGGGGAACGGGGAGCTGTTTTTT. This translates into CATKQGNGELFF.

The chain couples TRBV28 to TRBJ2-3; 7 bases match TRBD1. The CDR3 loop spans 14 amino acids. Germline-derived CDR1 and CDR2 are MDHEN and SYDVKM. V gave up 4 bases and J gave up 6 bases; unmatched junction bases: 7. This CDR3 reads CASSWAGGLDTQYF. The CDR3 coding sequence is TGTGCCAGCAGTTGGGCAGGGGGTTTGGATACGCAGTATTTT.

This clone was recorded once. This sequence joins TRBV5-4 and TRBJ2-1; 8 bases fit TRBD1. CDR3 length: 16 amino acids. The V segment lost 4 bases and the J segment 10 bases; nucleotides outside the gene matches: 16. CDR1 and CDR2 from the germline V gene are SGHNT and YYREEE (reference sequence). CDR3 in DNA: TGTGCCAGCAGCGGGGGGACAGGACGTGGCACAGGAGAGCAGTTCTTC. Translating it yields CASSGGTGRGTGEQFF. Full variable domain (remainder filled in from reference TRBV5-4 and TRBJ2-1): ETGVTQSPTHLIKTRGQQVTLRCSSQSGHNTVSWYQQALGQGPQFIFQYYREEENGRGNFPPRFSGLQFPNYSSELNVNALELDDSALYLCASSGGTGRGTGEQFFGPGTRLTVL.

V and J are TRBV9 and TRBJ2-1; 9 nucleotides line up with TRBD2. Germline trimming cut 2 bases from V and 7 bases from J; bases unmatched to any gene: 7. Per the germline V gene, CDR1 is SGDLS and CDR2 is YYNGEE. The CDR3 spans 15 residues. CDR3 bases: TGTGCCAGCAGCGTTGAACTAGCGGGTAGAAATGAGCAGTTCTTC. The encoded protein is CASSVELAGRNEQFF.

V usage is TRBV19 and J usage is TRBJ2-3; 13 bases match TRBD2. The CDR3 has 17 amino acids. Per the germline V gene, CDR1 is LNHDA and CDR2 is SQIVND (reference sequence). Unmatched junction bases numbered 8, after V lost 4 bases and J lost 4 bases. CDR3 bases: TGTGCCAGTAGTACACGACCTACTAGCGGGAGGGCAGATACGCAGTATTTT. Translating gives CASSTRPTSGRADTQYF.

The count of this clone is one. V is TRBV2 and J is TRBJ2-2, with TRBD1 identical over 7 bases. The V and J ends lost 10 bases and 0 bases, in that order; junction bases with no gene match: 8. The CDR3 sequence is 15 residues long. Germline CDR1 and CDR2: SNHLY and FYNNEI. Here the CDR3 DNA reads TGTGCCACGAAACAGGGGTCGGCGAACACCGGGGAGCTGTTTTTT. Translated: CATKQGSANTGELFF.

This chain joins TRBV5-5 and TRBJ2-7; D might be TRBD1 (5 bases). The V gene's germline CDR1 is SGHKS and CDR2 YYEKEE (reference sequence). The V and J ends lost 3 bases and 0 bases respectively, with 10 bases between them. The CDR3 sequence is 14 residues long. The CDR3 protein is CASSSRVSSYEQYF. The DNA of the CDR3 is TGTGCCAGCAGCTCCAGGGTGAGCTCCTACGAGCAGTACTTC.

In the case of this clone: Additional DNA sequences in this sample encode the identical CDR3. V and J are TRBV12-3 or TRBV12-4 and TRBJ2-7; D is perhaps TRBD1 (5 bases). This CDR3 spans 12 amino acids. The ends were cut back, 5 bases at V and 3 bases at J, with 8 bases in the middle. CDR3 amino acids: CASSPDSYEQYF. DNA for the CDR3: TGTGCCAGCAGTCCCGACAGCTACGAGCAGTACTTC.

The chain is built from TRBV12-3 or TRBV12-4 and TRBJ2-1, with 8 bases matching TRBD2. The ends lost 8 bases at V and 6 bases at J; junction bases unmatched: 6. CDR3 length equals 13 residues. CDR3 in DNA: TGTGCCAGCCGACTAGCGAACGGCAATGAGCAGTTCTTC. This gives the protein CASRLANGNEQFF.

The chain uses TRBV5-1 and TRBJ2-3; D is undetermined. This CDR3 is 15 amino acids long. Germline V CDR1 and CDR2: SGHRS, YFSETQ. The V gene lost 4 bases and the J gene lost 2 bases, with 14 bases spanning the gap. CDR3 DNA sequence: TGCGCCAGCAGCCCCACTTCTACTAACACAGATACGCAGTATTTT. It yields the protein CASSPTSTNTDTQYF.

The chain carries TRBV9 and TRBJ2-3, with D possibly being TRBD2 (5 bases). The CDR3 runs to 14 residues. Germline V gives CDR1 SGDLS, CDR2 YYNGEE. V was pared by 2 bases and J by 7 bases, with 14 bases between. The CDR3 nucleotides are TGTGCCAGCAGCGTGGAGGACGGGCCCTATACGCAGTATTTT. It encodes CASSVEDGPYTQYF. Supplemented by reference TRBV9 and TRBJ2-3, the full variable domain reads DSGVTQTPKHLITATGQRVTLRCSPRSGDLSVYWYQQSLDQGLQFLIQYYNGEERAKGNILERFSAQQFPDLHSELNLSSLELGDSALYFCASSVEDGPYTQYFGPGTRLTVL.

V gene TRBV27 combines with J gene TRBJ2-7; TRBD2 matches at 7 bases. J was trimmed by 0 bases and V by 3 bases; bases with no gene match: 2. CDR3 length: 14 residues. Germline CDR1 is MNHEY and CDR2 is SMNVEV (reference sequence). The CDR3 sequence: CASSLGGSSYEQYF. The CDR3 coding sequence is TGTGCCAGCAGTTTGGGCGGGAGCTCCTACGAGCAGTACTTC.

The chain links TRBV27 to TRBJ1-5; TRBD1 agrees at 11 bases. Germline V lookup: CDR1 MNHEY, CDR2 SMNVEV (reference sequence). CDR3 length equals 15 residues. Trimming took 2 bases from V and 7 from J; bases not matched to a gene: 4. CDR3 region: CASSLGQGAEQPQHF. The CDR3 DNA sequence: TGTGCCAGCAGTTTAGGACAGGGGGCAGAGCAGCCCCAGCATTTT.

The rearrangement joins TRBV27 to TRBJ1-2; 8 bases are shared with TRBD1. The germline V gene encodes CDR1 MNHEY and CDR2 SMNVEV (reference sequence). The CDR3 covers 15 residues. The V segment lost 5 bases and the J segment 7 bases; nucleotides outside the gene matches: 12. DNA of the CDR3: TGTGCCAGCAGTCCTCAGGGGGCTAGGGGGGTTGGCTACACCTTC. It specifies CASSPQGARGVGYTF.

This chain connects TRBV4-2 to TRBJ2-7, with D possibly being TRBD1 (6 bases). Germline assignment: CDR1 LGHNA and CDR2 YNFKEQ. The ends were cut back, 1 base at V and 3 bases at J, with 13 bases in the middle. CDR3 length: 15 amino acids. The CDR3 region is CASSQGQGSHYEQYF. In DNA form, the CDR3 reads TGTGCCAGCAGCCAAGGGCAGGGGAGCCACTACGAGCAGTACTTC.

The rearrangement joins TRBV9 to TRBJ2-7; the match to TRBD2 covers 8 bases. Germline trimming cut 0 bases from V and 0 bases from J; bases unmatched to any gene: 5. This CDR3 region has 16 residues. In germline, CDR1 is SGDLS, CDR2 YYNGEE. The CDR3 region is CASSVEISGASYEQYF. The CDR3 DNA follows: TGTGCCAGCAGCGTAGAGATTAGCGGGGCCTCCTACGAGCAGTACTTC.

The chain recombines TRBV7-2 with TRBJ2-3, with 11 bases fitting TRBD2. There are 16 residues in the CDR3. The germline V gene has CDR1 SGHTA and CDR2 FQGNSA. V lost 4 bases to trimming and J lost 0 bases; unmatched junction nucleotides: 3. CDR3 in amino acids: CASSSRLAGSTDTQYF. The CDR3 nucleotides are TGTGCCAGCAGCTCCAGACTAGCGGGGAGCACAGATACGCAGTATTTT.

The chain couples TRBV19 to TRBJ1-5; 11 bases are shared with TRBD1. Germline CDR1 and CDR2: LNHDA and SQIVND (reference sequence). This CDR3 has 16 amino acids. V was pared by 4 bases and J by 6 bases, with 8 bases of the junction left unmatched. The CDR3 protein is CASSTGQGAAGQPQHF. In nucleotides, the CDR3 is TGTGCCAGTAGTACCGGACAGGGGGCTGCGGGTCAGCCCCAGCATTTT.